Below are 27 T cell receptor beta chains sequenced from a single sample in a study of Ad26.COV2.S vaccination and SARS-CoV-2 variants. The sample's treatment: 15 to 20 received Ad26.COV2.S at low or high dose, single or two shots; roughly 5 received placebo; per-sample allocation not given. Day 63 following the first vaccine or placebo injection was when the samples were taken. Profiled with immunoSEQ multiplex PCR; TCRdb holds only in-frame clones, not every one. Altogether roughly 700,000 clones are present, around 92% being singletons, with the ten largest covering approximately 1.5%. This specimen was peripheral blood, taken in a trial of Ad26.COV2.S vaccine versus placebo. These receptors all come from a person aged 18-65 years who received the Ad26.COV2.S COVID-19 vaccine or a placebo.

This chain connects TRBV5-1 to TRBJ2-1, with D perhaps matching TRBD1 (7 bases). In germline, CDR1 is SGHRS, CDR2 YFSETQ. V was trimmed by 4 bases and J by 6 bases, leaving 23 bases between them. The CDR3 loop spans 17 amino acids. This CDR3 reads CASSQRETGKGGNEQFF. In DNA, the CDR3 is TGCGCCAGCAGCCAACGGGAGACAGGGAAAGGGGGCAATGAGCAGTTCTTC. Combining the CDR3 with reference TRBV5-1 and TRBJ2-1 gives the whole variable domain KAGVTQTPRYLIKTRGQQVTLSCSPISGHRSVSWYQQTPGQGLQFLFEYFSETQRNKGNFPGRFSGRQFSNSRSEMNVSTLELGDSALYLCASSQRETGKGGNEQFFGPGTRLTVL.

This clone was seen a handful of times. In nucleotides, the CDR3 is TGTGCCAGCAGTTTTTCTTCAACCAATCAGCCCCAGCATTTT. Translation gives CASSFSSTNQPQHF. J is TRBJ1-5 and V is TRBV6-6; the D is unclear. V was trimmed by 4 bases and J by 3 bases, leaving 10 bases between them. The germline V gene has CDR1 MNHNY and CDR2 SVGAGI (reference sequence). This CDR3 spans 14 amino acids.

This clone occurred a few times. The chain recombines TRBV7-9 with TRBJ2-2; no clear D gene. The V end was cut by 0 bases, the J end by 7 bases, with 0 bases between. This CDR3 has 11 amino acids. Germline CDR1 reads SEHNR; CDR2 reads FQNEAQ (reference sequence). The CDR3 nucleotides are TGTGCCAGCAGCTTAGCCGGGGAGCTGTTTTTT. Residues: CASSLAGELFF.

The chain combines TRBV6-6 with TRBJ2-2; D is undetermined. Trimming stripped 1 base from V and 3 bases from J, with 6 bases between. Germline lookup yields CDR1 MNHNY and CDR2 SVGAGI (reference sequence). CDR3 size: 14 residues. This chain's CDR3 is CASSYWADTGELFF. As DNA, the CDR3 is TGTGCCAGCAGTTACTGGGCTGACACCGGGGAGCTGTTTTTT.

This chain connects TRBV7-9 to TRBJ2-3; D possibly uses TRBD1 or TRBD2 (5 bases each). Germline CDR1 and CDR2: SEHNR and FQNEAQ (reference sequence). The CDR3 loop spans 15 amino acids. Deletions cut 5 bases from V and 0 bases from J, with 12 bases between. CDR3 nucleotide sequence: TGTGCCAGCAGCCCCGGGGCACTGAGCACAGATACGCAGTATTTT. Amino acids: CASSPGALSTDTQYF.

The V call is TRBV30, the J call TRBJ2-7, with D perhaps matching TRBD1 or TRBD2 (5 bases each). The CDR3 spans 13 residues. The germline gives CDR1 GTSNPN, CDR2 SVGIG (reference sequence). Trimming stripped 1 base from V and 3 bases from J, with 10 bases between. The CDR3 DNA reads as TGTGCCTGGAGTGCGGGGCCCATCTACGAGCAGTACTTC. Protein product: CAWSAGPIYEQYF.

This chain connects TRBV6-2 or TRBV6-3 to TRBJ2-2, with D tentatively TRBD1 or TRBD2 (5 bases each). V was shortened by 2 bases and J by 7 bases, with 17 bases between the two germline ends. CDR1 is MNHEY, CDR2 SVGEGT, per germline. The length of the CDR3 is 16 residues. As DNA, the CDR3 is TGTGCCAGCAGTTACGAAGGGTGGGGGAATGGCGGGGAGCTGTTTTTT. This encodes CASSYEGWGNGGELFF.

This chain joins TRBV19 and TRBJ2-6, with D tentatively TRBD1 (5 bases). Trimming took off 7 bases at V and 0 bases at J, with 22 bases between the two ends. This CDR3 is 19 amino acids long. Germline V gives CDR1 LNHDA, CDR2 SQIVND (reference sequence). CDR3 in DNA: TGTGCCAGTACCCAGGTCCGGCAGGGCCCCTTCTCTGGGGCCAACGTCCTGACTTTC. Encoded protein: CASTQVRQGPFSGANVLTF. The entire variable domain, with the rest obtained from reference TRBV19 and TRBJ2-6, is as follows: DGGITQSPKYLFRKEGQNVTLSCEQNLNHDAMYWYRQDPGQGLRLIYYSQIVNDFQKGDIAEGYSVSREKKESFPLTVTSAQKNPTAFYLCASTQVRQGPFSGANVLTFGAGSRLTVL.

The genes are TRBV7-3 and TRBJ1-1; D unresolved. CDR1 is SGHTA and CDR2 is FQGTGA in the germline V gene. The V gene lost 4 bases and the J gene lost 1 base, with 7 bases spanning the gap. The CDR3 has 13 amino acids. The CDR3 coding sequence is TGTGCCAGCAGCTCTGGAGGGAACACTGAAGCTTTCTTT. It is translated as CASSSGGNTEAFF. Drawing the rest from reference TRBV7-3 and TRBJ1-1, the complete variable domain is GAGVSQTPSNKVTEKGKYVELRCDPISGHTALYWYRQSLGQGPEFLIYFQGTGAADDSGLPNDRFFAVRPEGSVSTLKIQRTERGDSAVYLCASSSGGNTEAFFGQGTRLTVV.

As regards this clone: Other DNA sequences in this sample translate to the same CDR3. This chain links TRBV19 with TRBJ1-5; TRBD1 aligns across 7 bases. The CDR3 is made up of 14 amino acids. V shed 2 bases and J 2 bases; nucleotides not matched to a gene: 0. The germline CDR1 and CDR2 sequences are LNHDA and SQIVND (reference sequence). The CDR3 sequence is CASSITGGNQPQHF. The CDR3 bases are TGTGCCAGTAGTATAACAGGGGGCAATCAGCCCCAGCATTTT.

This clone occurred once. V and J are TRBV24-1 and TRBJ2-3, with D perhaps TRBD2 (7 bases). This CDR3 comprises 15 residues. Germline values: CDR1 KGHDR, CDR2 SFDVKD. The germline V and J ends were trimmed by 2 bases and 2 bases, with 10 bases remaining between them. The CDR3 reads CATSDSGGPTDTQYF. For the CDR3, the DNA is TGTGCCACCAGTGATTCGGGGGGCCCCACAGATACGCAGTATTTT.

The J gene is TRBJ2-5, the V gene TRBV6-5; D is unresolved. With 4 bases removed from V and 3 bases from J, the gap between germline ends came to 15 bases. CDR3 length equals 15 residues. Germline loops: CDR1 MNHEY, CDR2 SVGAGI. CDR3 nucleotides: TGTGCCAGCAGTTCCTGGGATCGGGCCAAAGAGACCCAGTACTTC. Translated, it gives CASSSWDRAKETQYF.

The chain recombines TRBV7-9 with TRBJ2-1; 10 bases match TRBD2. Germline values: CDR1 SEHNR, CDR2 FQNEAQ (reference sequence). This CDR3 region has 12 residues. V lost 3 bases to trimming and J lost 14 bases; unmatched junction nucleotides: 4. CDR3 sequence (DNA): TGTGCCAGCAGCTTGGCTAGCGGGAGTGAGTTCTTC. This gives the protein CASSLASGSEFF.

This chain joins TRBV28 and TRBJ2-7; 8 positions agree with TRBD1. CDR1 and CDR2 (germline): MDHEN, SYDVKM. CDR3 length: 16 residues. V lost 5 bases, J lost 0 bases, and 9 bases stayed unmatched. CDR3 DNA sequence: TGTGCCAGCAGTCCCCGGACAGGGCTCAGCTCCTACGAGCAGTACTTC. As protein: CASSPRTGLSSYEQYF.

This clone was seen once. The rearrangement uses TRBV30 and TRBJ2-2; tentatively, D is TRBD1 (6 bases). V lost 4 bases and J lost 5, with 11 bases in between. Germline V gene sequence: CDR1 GTSNPN, CDR2 SVGIG (reference sequence). The CDR3 has 13 residues. The CDR3 here is CAWKGTKTGELFF. CDR3 DNA sequence: TGTGCCTGGAAGGGGACAAAAACCGGGGAGCTGTTTTTT. Variable domain in full (rest from reference TRBV30 and TRBJ2-2): SQTIHQWPATLVQPVGSPLSLECTVEGTSNPNLYWYRQAAGRGLQLLFYSVGIGQISSEVPQNLSASRPQDRQFILSSKKLLLSDSGFYLCAWKGTKTGELFFGEGSRLTVL.

This clone has only a few counts. One end of the junction varies from germline; a read error may be responsible. The genes are TRBV10-3 and TRBJ2-7; D tentatively fits TRBD1 or TRBD2 (7 bases each). Looked up from germline, CDR1 is ENHRY and CDR2 is SYGVKD. The CDR3 extends over 15 amino acids. The CDR3 loop is CAVRTPGGDSYEQYF. CDR3 coding DNA: TGTGCCGTCAGGACCCCAGGGGGGGACTCCTACGAGCAGTACTTC.

The V call is TRBV6-1, the J call TRBJ1-5, with D perhaps TRBD1 (6 bases). The CDR3 runs 13 residues. V gave up 2 bases and J gave up 9 bases, with 11 bases separating them. Germline V gene lookup returns CDR1 MNHNS and CDR2 SASEGT. CDR3 sequence: CASSESGQSPQHF. Written as DNA, the CDR3 is TGTGCCAGCAGTGAATCAGGACAGTCGCCCCAGCATTTT.

The chain employs TRBV2 and TRBJ2-7; 7 positions agree with TRBD1. This CDR3 region has 15 residues. CDR1 SNHLY and CDR2 FYNNEI come from the germline V gene. J was trimmed by 1 base and V by 6 bases; bases with no gene match: 9. The DNA of the CDR3 is TGTGCCAGCAGAGCTTTTCCGGGACAGTCCTACGAGCAGTACTTC. It codes for CASRAFPGQSYEQYF.

V gene TRBV6-5 combines with J gene TRBJ2-7; a possible D gene is TRBD1 (6 bases). The V end lost 6 bases, the J end lost 3 bases, and 18 bases lay between the germline ends. Germline V lookup: CDR1 MNHEY, CDR2 SVGAGI. CDR3 length: 15 amino acids. CDR3 in amino acids: CASRYRDPFDYEQYF. DNA of the CDR3: TGTGCCAGCAGATACAGGGACCCCTTTGACTACGAGCAGTACTTC.

CDR3 residues: CASSRDRGLGYTF. DNA of the CDR3: TGTGCCAGCAGCCGGGACAGGGGGCTTGGCTACACCTTC. The genes are TRBV5-6 and TRBJ1-2; 12 bases match TRBD1. This CDR3 comprises 13 residues. V dropped 4 bases and J dropped 7; count of bases not matched to a gene: 2. Per germline, CDR1 SGHDT and CDR2 YYEEEE.

The chain couples TRBV3-1 (or the pseudogene TRBV3-2) to TRBJ2-5; D may be TRBD1 (5 bases). Germline assignment: CDR1 LGHDT and CDR2 YNNKEL (reference sequence). Trimming removed 2 bases at V and 9 bases at J, with 25 bases between. CDR3 size: 17 residues. The DNA of the CDR3 is TGTGCCAGCAGCCAAAATCCTCTTCATGGGGCCGAGAGGTCCCAGTACTTC. Translation: CASSQNPLHGAERSQYF.

The chain is built from TRBV6-6 and TRBJ2-5, with TRBD1 as a possible D gene (6 bases). Trimming removed 5 bases from V and 9 bases from J, with 16 bases in between. Per germline, CDR1 MNHNY and CDR2 SVGAGI (reference sequence). CDR3 length: 13 residues. CDR3 residues: CASSLPGTTAQYF. The CDR3 DNA reads TGTGCCAGCAGTCTGCCCGGGACAACAGCCCAGTACTTC.

There are a few counts of this clone. The chain couples TRBV7-9 to TRBJ1-6; D might be TRBD1 (5 bases). Germline loops: CDR1 SEHNR, CDR2 FQNEAQ (reference sequence). V was clipped by 5 bases and J by 7 bases, with 12 bases between them. CDR3 length equals 14 residues. CDR3 nucleotides: TGTGCCAGCAGCCTAGACAGTAAGAATTCACCCCTCCACTTT. This encodes CASSLDSKNSPLHF.

The chain combines TRBV6-5 with TRBJ2-5; the D gene is possibly TRBD2 (5 bases). V dropped 2 bases and J dropped 9 bases, with 16 bases sitting between them. The germline gives CDR1 MNHEY, CDR2 SVGAGI. This CDR3 spans 14 amino acids. The CDR3 protein is CASSYRTSKGSQYF. The CDR3 DNA reads as TGTGCCAGCAGTTACAGGACTTCGAAAGGGTCCCAGTACTTC.

The chain is built from TRBV5-1 and TRBJ2-3, with 7 positions matching TRBD2. V dropped 4 bases and J dropped 0; count of bases not matched to a gene: 5. This CDR3 has 15 residues. Germline V gene lookup returns CDR1 SGHRS and CDR2 YFSETQ. The CDR3 nucleotides are TGCGCCAGCAGCCAAACTAGCGACAGCACAGATACGCAGTATTTT. Translated, it gives CASSQTSDSTDTQYF.

The chain employs TRBV5-1 and TRBJ2-7; 8 bases fit TRBD1. The V gene end was trimmed by 4 bases and the J gene end by 2 bases; junction bases not matched to a gene: 11. The germline gives CDR1 SGHRS, CDR2 YFSETQ. The CDR3 length is 16 residues. Here the CDR3 DNA reads TGCGCCAGCAGCCCCAGACAGGGGTCCCCCCCCTACGAGCAGTACTTC. Encoded protein: CASSPRQGSPPYEQYF.

On this clone: Other DNA sequences from this sample encode an identical CDR3 as well. This chain uses TRBV2 with TRBJ1-5, with TRBD1 matching over 10 bases. Germline V gives CDR1 SNHLY, CDR2 FYNNEI. The J segment lost 0 bases and the V segment lost 6 bases, leaving 5 bases of the junction unmatched. The CDR3 spans 16 residues. CDR3 protein: CASSERTGGSNQPQHF. CDR3 DNA sequence: TGTGCCAGCAGCGAAAGGACAGGGGGTAGCAATCAGCCCCAGCATTTT.